This T cell receptor (beta chain) was identified in a study of T cells in Graves' hyperthyroidism and ophthalmopathy. The study's findings and limits: A model of 13 V-J features distinguished ophthalmopathy from stable hyperthyroidism.

V was shortened by 4 bases and J by 4 bases, with 7 bases between the two germline ends. CDR1 and CDR2 (germline): SQVTM, ANQGSEA. This CDR3 is built from 12 residues. The authors took PBMCs from over 8.5 ml fresh peripheral blood. Authors of the study amplified TCR beta CDR3 regions from RNA transcripts. With the HTBI primer set, the TCR CDR3 went through a first round of RT-PCR. MiXCR, applied by TCRdb to the multiplex PCR reads, yields one record per CDR3 protein. This table holds 300,000 to 400,000 distinct CDR3 sequences, roughly 18% found once. Regarding this clonotype: Its specificity is not known.

This TCR came from a woman aged 50 to 60 with Graves' hyperthyroidism. V usage is TRBV29-1 and J usage is TRBJ2-2; D not certain. The sequencing input was blood. The CDR3 region has the DNA TGCAGCGTTGCTCGGCTCACCGGGGAGCTGTTTTTT. It is translated as CSVARLTGELFF.